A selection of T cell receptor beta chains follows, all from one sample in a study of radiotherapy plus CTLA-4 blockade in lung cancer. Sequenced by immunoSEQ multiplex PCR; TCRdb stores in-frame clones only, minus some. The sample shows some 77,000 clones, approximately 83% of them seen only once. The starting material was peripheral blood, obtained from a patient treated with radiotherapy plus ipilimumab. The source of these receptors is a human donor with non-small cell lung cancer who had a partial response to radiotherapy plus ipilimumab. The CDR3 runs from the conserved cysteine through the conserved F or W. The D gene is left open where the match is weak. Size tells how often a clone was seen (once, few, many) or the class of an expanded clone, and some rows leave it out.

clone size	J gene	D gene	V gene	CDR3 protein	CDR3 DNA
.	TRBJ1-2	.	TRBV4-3	CASSQDIRPARYGYTF	TGCGCCAGCAGCCAAGATATTCGACCGGCTAGGTATGGCTACACCTTC
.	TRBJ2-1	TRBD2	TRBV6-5	CASSGLAGGNYEQFF	TGTGCCAGCAGTGGACTAGCGGGAGGCAATTATGAGCAGTTCTTC
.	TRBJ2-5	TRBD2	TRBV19	CASSIQGGSGETQYF	TGTGCCAGTAGTATCCAGGGCGGGAGCGGTGAGACCCAGTACTTC
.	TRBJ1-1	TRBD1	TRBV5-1	CASSVGTGFADTEAFF	TGCGCCAGCAGCGTCGGGACAGGGTTCGCTGACACTGAAGCTTTCTTT
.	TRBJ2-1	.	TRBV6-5	CASTPGGPYNEQFF	TGTGCCAGTACTCCCGGGGGGCCCTACAATGAGCAGTTCTTC
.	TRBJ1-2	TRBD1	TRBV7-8	CASSFQGAGYTF	TGTGCCAGCAGCTTCCAGGGGGCTGGCTACACCTTC
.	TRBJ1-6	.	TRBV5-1	CASSSSLTEGGGPLHF	TGCGCCAGCAGCTCAAGCTTGACTGAGGGAGGTGGACCCCTCCACTTT
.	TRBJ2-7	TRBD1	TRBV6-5	CASRADRGITYEQYF	TGTGCCAGCAGGGCTGACAGGGGGATTACCTACGAGCAGTACTTC
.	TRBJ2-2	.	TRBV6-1	CASGGGGGSNTGELFF	TGTGCCAGCGGTGGTGGGGGCGGCTCGAACACCGGGGAGCTGTTTTTT
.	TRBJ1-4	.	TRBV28	CASSILGHVNEKLFF	.
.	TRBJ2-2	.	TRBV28	CASNPGNTGELFF	TGTGCCAGCAACCCAGGGAACACCGGGGAGCTGTTTTTT
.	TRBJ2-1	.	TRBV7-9	CASSLLRATPPLGALF	TGTGCCAGCAGCTTACTGAGGGCGACACCCCCCCTGGGTGCTCTCTTC
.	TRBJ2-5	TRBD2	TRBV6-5	CASYIGGRASETQYF	TGTGCCAGCTATATCGGCGGGAGGGCCTCAGAGACCCAGTACTTC
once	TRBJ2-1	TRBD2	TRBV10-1	CASRLGTSGSKFF	TGCGCCAGCAGACTTGGGACTAGCGGGAGTAAGTTCTTC
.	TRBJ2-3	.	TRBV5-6	CASSPKTRSTDTQYF	TGTGCCAGCAGCCCGAAGACTAGATCCACAGATACGCAGTATTTT
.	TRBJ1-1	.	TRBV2	CASRASSGSNTEAFF	TGTGCCAGCAGAGCCTCCTCCGGGTCGAACACTGAAGCTTTCTTT
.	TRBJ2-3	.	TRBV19	CASTLRGHTDTQYF	TGTGCCAGTACCCTAAGGGGCCACACAGATACGCAGTATTTT
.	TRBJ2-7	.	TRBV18	CASSPNRDNEQYF	TGTGCCAGCTCACCAAATCGGGACAACGAGCAGTACTTC
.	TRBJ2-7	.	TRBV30	CAWSVTGTHEQYF	TGTGCCTGGAGTGTAACAGGGACCCACGAGCAGTACTTC
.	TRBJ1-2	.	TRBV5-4	CASTKATEVNYGYTF	TGTGCCAGCACTAAGGCGACAGAAGTTAACTATGGCTACACCTTC
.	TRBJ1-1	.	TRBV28	CASSSGVTEAFF	TGTGCCAGCAGTTCCGGGGTCACTGAAGCTTTCTTT
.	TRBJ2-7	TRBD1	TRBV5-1	CASSLAGGSYEQYF	TGCGCCAGCAGCTTGGCAGGGGGCTCCTACGAGCAGTACTTC
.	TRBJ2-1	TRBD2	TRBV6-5	CASSKSGSRYNEQFF	TGTGCCAGCAGTAAAAGCGGGAGTAGGTACAATGAGCAGTTCTTC
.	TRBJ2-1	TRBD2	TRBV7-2	CASSLVGSGRRSGEQFF	TGTGCCAGCAGCTTAGTAGGTAGCGGGAGGAGGTCAGGTGAGCAGTTCTTC
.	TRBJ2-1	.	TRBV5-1	CASREGKNEQFF	TGCGCCAGCAGGGAGGGGAAAAATGAGCAGTTCTTC
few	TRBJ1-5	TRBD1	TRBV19	CASSIEGGLGNQPQHF	TGTGCCAGTAGTATAGAAGGGGGCTTGGGCAATCAGCCCCAGCATTTT
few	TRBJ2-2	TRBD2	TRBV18	CASSPQGLVSGELFF	TGTGCCAGCTCACCCCAGGGACTAGTCAGCGGGGAGCTGTTTTTT
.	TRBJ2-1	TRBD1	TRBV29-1	CSVNFGQGGWNEQFF	TGCAGCGTTAATTTCGGACAGGGTGGTTGGAATGAGCAGTTCTTC
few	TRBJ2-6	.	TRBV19	CASSGRGASGANVLTF	TGTGCCAGCTCGGGACGGGGGGCATCTGGGGCCAACGTCCTGACTTTC
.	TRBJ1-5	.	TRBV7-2	CASSFGSNQPQHF	TGTGCCAGCAGCTTCGGGAGCAATCAGCCCCAGCATTTT
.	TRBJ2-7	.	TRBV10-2	CASSARDEQYF	TGCGCCAGCAGTGCCAGGGACGAGCAGTACTTC
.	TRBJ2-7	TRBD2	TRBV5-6	CASSFPGGRGYEQYF	TGTGCCAGCAGCTTCCCCGGCGGGAGGGGCTACGAGCAGTACTTC
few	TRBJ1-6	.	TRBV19	CASSKDRIQNSPLHF	TGTGCCAGTAGTAAAGACAGGATACAAAATTCACCCCTCCACTTT
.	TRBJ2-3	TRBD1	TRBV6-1	CASSPGQGRDTQYF	TGTGCCAGCAGCCCGGGACAGGGAAGAGATACGCAGTATTTT
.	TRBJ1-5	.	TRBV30	CAWGENQPQHF	TGTGCCTGGGGAGAGAATCAGCCCCAGCATTTT
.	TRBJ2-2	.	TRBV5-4	CASSTEVGELFF	TGTGCCAGCAGCACGGAGGTCGGGGAGCTGTTTTTT
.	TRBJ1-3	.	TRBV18	CASSQPGAVAGNTIYF	TGTGCCAGCTCACAACCAGGGGCTGTGGCTGGAAACACCATATATTTT
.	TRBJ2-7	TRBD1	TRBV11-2	CASSPTGGLPYYEQYF	TGTGCCAGCAGCCCGACAGGGGGCCTCCCCTACTACGAGCAGTACTTC
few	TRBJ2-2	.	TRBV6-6	CASSQLGGTNTGELFF	TGTGCCAGCAGCCAACTGGGCGGGACGAACACCGGGGAGCTGTTTTTT
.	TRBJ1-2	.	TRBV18	CASSQFENGYTF	TGTGCCAGCTCACAGTTTGAGAATGGCTACACCTTC
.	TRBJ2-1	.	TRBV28	CASSSSRGSSYNEQFF	TGTGCCAGCAGTTCCAGCCGGGGGTCCTCCTACAATGAGCAGTTCTTC
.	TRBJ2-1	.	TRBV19	CASSIEGRGPYNEQFF	TGTGCCAGTAGTATAGAGGGGCGGGGGCCCTACAATGAGCAGTTCTTC
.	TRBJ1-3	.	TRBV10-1	CASSEKSSGNTIYF	TGCGCCAGCAGTGAGAAGAGCTCTGGAAACACCATATATTTT
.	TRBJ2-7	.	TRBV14	CASSHAGLFSTLHEQYF	TGTGCCAGCAGCCATGCGGGACTCTTCTCCACTCTGCACGAGCAGTACTTC
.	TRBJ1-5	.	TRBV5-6	CASSLATRPFQPQHF	TGTGCCAGCAGCTTGGCCACGAGGCCCTTTCAGCCCCAGCATTTT
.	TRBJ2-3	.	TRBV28	CASSRTGTTSTDTQYF	TGTGCCAGCAGCCGTACCGGGACAACTAGCACAGATACGCAGTATTTT